The rows below give T cell receptor beta chains drawn from one sample of a study of T cell repertoires in cytomegalovirus infection. TCRdb re-called the reads with MiXCR, one entry per CDR3 protein. The table has tens of thousands of distinct CDR3 sequences, more than 25% seen once; the top ten hold approximately 70%. These receptors are not linked to any known antigen. Material: PBMCs, sequenced either directly or after in vitro stimulation (not recorded which). The receptors derive from a human donor in good health (CMV status not recorded). Some clones in this sample may be carry-over from other donors' samples. Each CDR3 is given with its conserved first and last residue. The D gene is left open where the match is weak. Clone size is stated in some rows and not others, as once, few, many or a class when expanded.

V gene	J gene	D gene	clone size	CDR3 DNA	CDR3 protein
TRBV5-5	TRBJ1-2	.	many	TGTGCCAGCAGCACCGGGGAACTCTATGGCTACACCTTC	CASSTGELYGYTF
TRBV7-8	TRBJ1-2	TRBD1	many	TGTGCCAGCAGCTTAGTGGGCAGGGGGCGCGGGGGCTACACCTTC	CASSLVGRGRGGYTF
TRBV12-3/TRBV12-4	TRBJ2-5	.	few	TGTGCCAGCAGTTTGAACGGGGTAGAGACCCAGTACTTC	CASSLNGVETQYF
TRBV5-4	TRBJ2-3	.	.	TGTGCCAGCAGCGCCGGGGAGAACACAGATACGCAGTATTTT	CASSAGENTDTQYF
TRBV7-9	TRBJ1-3	TRBD1	.	TGTGCCAGCAGCTTTGAAAGAGACAGGGAATACACCATATATTTT	CASSFERDREYTIYF
TRBV20-1	TRBJ2-3	.	.	TGCAGTGCTCCTCTGGCCTCCACAGATACGCAGTATTTT	CSAPLASTDTQYF
TRBV7-2	TRBJ1-4	.	once	TGTGCCAGCAGCTTCCAGGTTGCGATCGATGAAAAACTGTTTTTT	CASSFQVAIDEKLFF
TRBV4-1	TRBJ2-1	.	.	TGCGCCAGCAGCCAAGATCCTGGGGGGGCCCCCTACAATGAGCAGTTCTTC	CASSQDPGGAPYNEQFF
TRBV6-5	TRBJ2-7	.	.	TGTGCCAGCAGTTACACGGGGGAGCAGTACTTC	CASSYTGEQYF
TRBV6-8	TRBJ1-2	.	.	TGTGCCAGCAGAAAAGGGGAGGATGGCTACACCTTC	CASRKGEDGYTF
TRBV20-1	TRBJ2-3	TRBD2	.	TGCAGTGCTAGGACTAGCGGGGGGTACACAGATACGCAGTATTTT	CSARTSGGYTDTQYF
TRBV2	TRBJ2-3	.	.	TGTGCCAGCAGTAGGTCGGCAGATACGCAGTATTTT	CASSRSADTQYF
TRBV19	TRBJ1-1	.	.	TGTGCCAGTAGCCCACCCCGGGACCGGACTGAAGCTTTCTTT	CASSPPRDRTEAFF
TRBV4-1	TRBJ2-5	.	few	TGCGCCAGCAGCCATCGGATCCTGGGGGCTTCAGCCTCAGAGACCCAGTACTTC	CASSHRILGASASETQYF
TRBV5-1	TRBJ1-1	.	few	TGCGCCAGCAGCTTGACCGGGCTCGATGAAGCTTTCTTT	CASSLTGLDEAFF
TRBV6-1	TRBJ1-5	.	.	TGTGCCAGCAGTCCCCGCGGCACTCATAATCGCCGCCCGAATCAGCCCCAGCATTTT	CASSPRGTHNRRPNQPQHF
TRBV6-5	TRBJ2-3	.	.	TGTGCCAGCAGGGATACAGGGGATACGCAGTATTTT	CASRDTGDTQYF
TRBV4-3	TRBJ2-1	.	.	TGCGCCAGCAGCCTAGATCAAGGGGGGCAGTTCTTC	CASSLDQGGQFF
TRBV6-1	TRBJ1-2	.	few	TGTGCCAGCACCCTTCTCCCCGGGGTGGGAGACTATGGCTACACCTTC	CASTLLPGVGDYGYTF
TRBV3-1	TRBJ2-5	TRBD1	.	TGTGCCAGCAGCCAGCGCACTCGGACAGGGGGCGGAGAGACCCAGTACTTC	CASSQRTRTGGGETQYF
TRBV7-7	TRBJ2-1	.	many	TGTGCCAGCAGCTTAGCGCGGGCGGGTCCCTACAATGAGCAGTTCTTC	CASSLARAGPYNEQFF
TRBV7-2	TRBJ1-5	TRBD1	few	TGTGCCAGCAGCTTAGCCGACAGGGGCGATGATCAGCCCCAGCATTTT	CASSLADRGDDQPQHF
TRBV7-8	TRBJ2-6	.	few	TGTGCCAGCAGCCGTAGAGGGGTAGGGGCCAACGTCCTGACTTTC	CASSRRGVGANVLTF
TRBV28	TRBJ1-1	.	few	TGTGCCAGCAATATCCGGGATAAGGCTTTCTTT	CASNIRDKAFF
TRBV11-2	TRBJ2-1	TRBD2	.	TGTGCCAGCAGCTTAGCACTAGCGGGATCTTTTGAGCAGTTCTTC	CASSLALAGSFEQFF
TRBV20-1	TRBJ1-3	.	.	TGCAGTGCCGGGAATCTAGGCCCTGGAAACACCATATATTTT	CSAGNLGPGNTIYF
TRBV2	TRBJ2-7	TRBD2	.	TGTGCCAGCAGGATAGGGACTAGGGTATACGAGCAGTACTTC	CASRIGTRVYEQYF
TRBV7-2	TRBJ2-7	TRBD2	many	TGTGCCAGCAGCCGCCGGGGGGGCCACGAGCAGTACTTC	CASSRRGGHEQYF
TRBV5-4	TRBJ2-1	.	few	TGTGCCAGCAGCTTGGGAGGGGCCTACAATGAGCAGTTCTTC	CASSLGGAYNEQFF
TRBV20-1	TRBJ1-6	TRBD1	few	TGCAGTGCTAAAAAGACAGGGATATCCTATAATTCACCCCTCCACTTT	CSAKKTGISYNSPLHF
TRBV19	TRBJ1-5	.	.	TGTGCCAGTAGTATTAACCGAAGGGAGGGCAATCAGCCCCAGCATTTT	CASSINRREGNQPQHF
TRBV19	TRBJ1-3	.	.	TGTGCCAGTGCCCCGGGAGGCTCTGGAAACACCATATATTTT	CASAPGGSGNTIYF
TRBV6-1	TRBJ2-5	TRBD2	.	TGTGCCAGCAGCTTAGCGGGGGGGATCGAAGAGACCCAGTACTTC	CASSLAGGIEETQYF
TRBV7-8	TRBJ1-5	.	few	TGTGCCAGCAGCTCCCGGGACATCGATCAGCCCCAGCATTTT	CASSSRDIDQPQHF
TRBV7-6	TRBJ2-1	TRBD2	.	TGTGCCAGCAGCTCAAGGACTAGCGGGAGGGGCTACAATGAGCAGTTCTTC	CASSSRTSGRGYNEQFF
TRBV25-1	TRBJ2-1	TRBD2	.	TGTGCCAGCAGTGATGGTGCTAGCGGGTTTGGCAATGAGCAGTTCTTC	CASSDGASGFGNEQFF
TRBV7-9	TRBJ1-5	.	few	TGTGCCAGCAGCTTATTCGCAGGGACGGGCAATCAGCCCCAGCATTTT	CASSLFAGTGNQPQHF
TRBV27	TRBJ1-5	.	.	TGTGCCAGCAGTTGGGCCCCAACTAATCAGCCCCAGCATTTT	CASSWAPTNQPQHF
TRBV12-3/TRBV12-4	TRBJ2-1	.	.	TGTGCCAGCAGCGCCACAAGTTTCTCCTACAATGAGCAGTTCTTC	CASSATSFSYNEQFF
TRBV7-4	TRBJ2-7	TRBD2	.	TGTGCCAGCAGCTTAGGACTAGCGGGAGATGGCTACGAGCAGTACTTC	CASSLGLAGDGYEQYF
TRBV5-3	TRBJ2-1	.	.	TGTACCAGTGAGGGCCAGGCAGTAGATGAGCAGTTCTTC	CTSEGQAVDEQFF
TRBV4-3	TRBJ1-1	.	large	TGCGCCAGCAGCCAATTGGGGGCTACTGAAGCTTTCTTT	CASSQLGATEAFF
TRBV5-4	TRBJ2-7	.	few	TGTGCCAGCAGCCCACGTCATGGAGGGTCCCAGCAGTACTTC	CASSPRHGGSQQYF